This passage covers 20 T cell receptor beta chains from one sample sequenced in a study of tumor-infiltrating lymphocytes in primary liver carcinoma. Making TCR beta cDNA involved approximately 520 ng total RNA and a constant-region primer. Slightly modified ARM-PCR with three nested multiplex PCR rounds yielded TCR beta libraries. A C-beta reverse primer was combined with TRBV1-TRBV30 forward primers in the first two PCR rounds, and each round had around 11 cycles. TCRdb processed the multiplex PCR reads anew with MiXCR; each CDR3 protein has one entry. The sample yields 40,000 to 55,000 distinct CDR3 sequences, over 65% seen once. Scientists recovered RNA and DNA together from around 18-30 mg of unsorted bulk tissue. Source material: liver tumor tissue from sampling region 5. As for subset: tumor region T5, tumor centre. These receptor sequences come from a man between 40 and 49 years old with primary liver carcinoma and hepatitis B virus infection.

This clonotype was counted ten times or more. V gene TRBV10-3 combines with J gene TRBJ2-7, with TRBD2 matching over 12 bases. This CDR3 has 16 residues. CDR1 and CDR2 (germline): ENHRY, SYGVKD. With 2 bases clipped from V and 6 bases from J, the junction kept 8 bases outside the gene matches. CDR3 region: CAISEGVTSGRGEQYF. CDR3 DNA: TGTGCCATCAGTGAGGGGGTGACTAGCGGGAGAGGCGAGCAGTACTTC.

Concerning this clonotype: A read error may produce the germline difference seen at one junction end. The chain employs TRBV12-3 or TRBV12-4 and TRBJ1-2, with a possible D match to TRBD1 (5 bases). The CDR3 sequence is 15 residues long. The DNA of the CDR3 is TGTGACAGCAGTTTGGGTCAGGGAATCGACTATGCCTACACCTTC. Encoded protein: CDSSLGQGIDYAYTF.

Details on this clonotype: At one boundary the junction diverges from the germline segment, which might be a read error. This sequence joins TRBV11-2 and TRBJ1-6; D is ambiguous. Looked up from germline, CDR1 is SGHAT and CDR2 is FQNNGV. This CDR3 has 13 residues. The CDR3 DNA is TGTGCCAGTGTGGGCGGAAATAATCCACCCCTCCACTTT. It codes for CASVGGNNPPLHF. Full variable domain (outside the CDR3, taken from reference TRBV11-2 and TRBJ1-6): EAGVAQSPRYKIIEKRQSVAFWCNPISGHATLYWYQQILGQGPKLLIQFQNNGVVDDSQLPKDRFSAERLKGVDSTLKIQPAKLEDSAVYLCASVGGNNPPLHFGNGTRLTVT.

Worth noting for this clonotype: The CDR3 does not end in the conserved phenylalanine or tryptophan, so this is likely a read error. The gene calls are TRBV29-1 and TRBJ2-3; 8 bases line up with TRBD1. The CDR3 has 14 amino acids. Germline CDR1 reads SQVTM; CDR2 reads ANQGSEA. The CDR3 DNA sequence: TGCAGCGCTTCTGGGACAGGTGCGTCAGATGCGCAGTATTCT. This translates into CSASGTGASDAQYS.

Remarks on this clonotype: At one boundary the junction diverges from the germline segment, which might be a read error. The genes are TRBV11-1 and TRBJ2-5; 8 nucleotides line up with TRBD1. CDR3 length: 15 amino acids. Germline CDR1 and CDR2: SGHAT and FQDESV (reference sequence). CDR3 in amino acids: CASSLWGDRGETQYF. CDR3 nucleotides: TGTGCCAGTAGCTTATGGGGTGACAGGGGAGAGACCCAGTACTTC.

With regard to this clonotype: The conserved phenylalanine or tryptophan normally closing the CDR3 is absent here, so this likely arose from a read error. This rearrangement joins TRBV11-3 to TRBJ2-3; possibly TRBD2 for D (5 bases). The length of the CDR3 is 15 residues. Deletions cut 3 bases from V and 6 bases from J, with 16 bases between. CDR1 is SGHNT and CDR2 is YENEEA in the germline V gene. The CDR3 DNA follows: TGTGCCAGCAGCTTTAGCGAGAGGCGGACTGATACGCAGTATTCT. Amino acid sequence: CASSFSERRTDTQYS.

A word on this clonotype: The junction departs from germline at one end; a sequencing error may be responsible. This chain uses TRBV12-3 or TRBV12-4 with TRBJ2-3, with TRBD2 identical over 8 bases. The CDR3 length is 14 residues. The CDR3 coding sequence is TGTGCCGGCAGTCCCGGGACTAGGCCAGATACGCAGTATTTC. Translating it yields CAGSPGTRPDTQYF.

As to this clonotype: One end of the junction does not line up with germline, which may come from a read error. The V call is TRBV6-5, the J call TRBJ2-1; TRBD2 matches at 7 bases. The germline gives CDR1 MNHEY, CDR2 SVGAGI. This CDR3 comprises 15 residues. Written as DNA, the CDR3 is TGTGCCAACAGTCGACTAGCAGGAGGATACAATGAGCAGTTCTTC. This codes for CANSRLAGGYNEQFF.

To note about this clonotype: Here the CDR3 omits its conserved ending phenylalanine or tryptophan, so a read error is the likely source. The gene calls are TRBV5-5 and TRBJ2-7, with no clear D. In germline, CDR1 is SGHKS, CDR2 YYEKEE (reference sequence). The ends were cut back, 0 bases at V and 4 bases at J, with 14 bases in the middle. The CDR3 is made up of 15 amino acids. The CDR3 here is CASSLASSGPYEQYY. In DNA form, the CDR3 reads TGTGCCAGCAGCTTGGCATCTTCTGGTCCTTACGAGCAGTACTAC.

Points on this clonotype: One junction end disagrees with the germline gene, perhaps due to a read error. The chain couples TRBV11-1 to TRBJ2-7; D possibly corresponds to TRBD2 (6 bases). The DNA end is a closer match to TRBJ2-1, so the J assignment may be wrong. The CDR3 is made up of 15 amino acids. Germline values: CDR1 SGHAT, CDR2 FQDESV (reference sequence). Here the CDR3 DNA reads TGTGTCAGCAGTTTAACGGGACCGGGAGAATACGAGCAGTTCTTC. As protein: CVSSLTGPGEYEQFF.

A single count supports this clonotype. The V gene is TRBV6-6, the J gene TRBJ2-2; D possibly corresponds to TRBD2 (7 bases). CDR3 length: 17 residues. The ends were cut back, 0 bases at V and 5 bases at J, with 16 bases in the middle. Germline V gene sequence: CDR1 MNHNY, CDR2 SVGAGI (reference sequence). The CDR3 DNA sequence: TGTGCCAGCAGTTACTCGGGAGGGGGGGCGGGGACCGGGGAGCTGTTTTTT. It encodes CASSYSGGGAGTGELFF.

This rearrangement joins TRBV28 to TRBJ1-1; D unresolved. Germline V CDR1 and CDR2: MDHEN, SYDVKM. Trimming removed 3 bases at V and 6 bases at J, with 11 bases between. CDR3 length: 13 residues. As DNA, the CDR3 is TGTGCCAGCAGTTTGGGCTGGTTCGCTGAAGCTTTCTTT. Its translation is CASSLGWFAEAFF. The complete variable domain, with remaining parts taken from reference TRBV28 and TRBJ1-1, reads DVKVTQSSRYLVKRTGEKVFLECVQDMDHENMFWYRQDPGLGLRLIYFSYDVKMKEKGDIPEGYSVSREKKERFSLILESASTNQTSMYLCASSLGWFAEAFFGQGTRLTVV.

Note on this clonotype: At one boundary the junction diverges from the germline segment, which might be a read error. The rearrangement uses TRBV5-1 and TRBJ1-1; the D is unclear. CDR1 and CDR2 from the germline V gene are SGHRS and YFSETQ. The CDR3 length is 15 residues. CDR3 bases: TGCGCCAGCAGCTTGGCCGGAGGAGCAAGGACTGAAACTTTCTTT. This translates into CASSLAGGARTETFF.

As DNA, the CDR3 is TGTGCCAGGAGTCAAGAATGGGGGGCAGCTAGCACAGATACGCAGTATTTT. Translation: CARSQEWGAASTDTQYF. The chain joins TRBV4-2 to TRBJ2-3; D may match TRBD1 or TRBD2 (6 bases each). The germline gives CDR1 LGHNA, CDR2 YNFKEQ. CDR3 length: 17 amino acids. Trimming removed 9 bases at V and 0 bases at J, with 22 bases between.

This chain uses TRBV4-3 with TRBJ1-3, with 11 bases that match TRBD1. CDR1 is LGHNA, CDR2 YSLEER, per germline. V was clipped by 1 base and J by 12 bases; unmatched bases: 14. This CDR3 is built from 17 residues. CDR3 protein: CASSQAPGQGVGSIIYF. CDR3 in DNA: TGCGCCAGCAGCCAAGCACCGGGACAGGGGGTTGGAAGCATCATATATTTT.

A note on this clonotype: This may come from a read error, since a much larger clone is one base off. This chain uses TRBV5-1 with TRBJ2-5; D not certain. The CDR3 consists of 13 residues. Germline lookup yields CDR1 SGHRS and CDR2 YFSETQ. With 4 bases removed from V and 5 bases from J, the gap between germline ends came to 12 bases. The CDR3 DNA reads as TGCGCCAGCAGCGTGAGTCAAAGGGAGACCCAGTACTTC. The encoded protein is CASSVSQRETQYF.

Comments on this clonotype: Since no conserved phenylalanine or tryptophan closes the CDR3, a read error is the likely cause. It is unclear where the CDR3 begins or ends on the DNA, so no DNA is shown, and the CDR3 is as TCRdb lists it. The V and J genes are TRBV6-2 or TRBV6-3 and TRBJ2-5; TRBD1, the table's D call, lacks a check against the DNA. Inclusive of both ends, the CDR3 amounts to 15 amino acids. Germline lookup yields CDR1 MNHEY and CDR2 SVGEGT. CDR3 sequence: CPSSWASREMETQYS.

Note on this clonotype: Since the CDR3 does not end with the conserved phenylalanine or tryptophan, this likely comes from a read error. CDR3 DNA: TGCGCCAGCAGCTTGGTGGCGGAAGGGCCATACAATGAGCAGTTCTTA. Amino acid sequence: CASSLVAEGPYNEQFL. This chain joins TRBV5-1 and TRBJ2-1; D is uncertain. The CDR3 is made up of 16 amino acids. Trimming cost V 0 bases and J 4 bases, with 14 bases left between them. The V gene's germline CDR1 is SGHRS and CDR2 YFSETQ.

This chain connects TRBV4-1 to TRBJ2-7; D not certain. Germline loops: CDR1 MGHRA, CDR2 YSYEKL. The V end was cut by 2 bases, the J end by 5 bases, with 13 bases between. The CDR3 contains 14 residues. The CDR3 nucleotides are TGCGCCAGCAGCCAATCAAACCGGAACCACGAGCAGTACTTC. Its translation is CASSQSNRNHEQYF.

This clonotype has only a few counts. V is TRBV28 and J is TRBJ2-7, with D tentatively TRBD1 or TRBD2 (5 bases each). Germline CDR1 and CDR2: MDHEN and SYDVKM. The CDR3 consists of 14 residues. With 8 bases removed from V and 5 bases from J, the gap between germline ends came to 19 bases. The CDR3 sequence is CASPVGANTHEQYF. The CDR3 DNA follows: TGTGCCAGCCCCGTCGGGGCTAACACCCACGAGCAGTACTTC. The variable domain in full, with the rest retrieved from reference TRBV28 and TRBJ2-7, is DVKVTQSSRYLVKRTGEKVFLECVQDMDHENMFWYRQDPGLGLRLIYFSYDVKMKEKGDIPEGYSVSREKKERFSLILESASTNQTSMYLCASPVGANTHEQYFGPGTRLTVT.